This note documents a single T cell receptor beta chain sequence. The authors ran the assay at deep level. The data were produced by immunoSEQ multiplex PCR, yet TCRdb's version contains in-frame clones alone and is incomplete. The table lists about 610,000 clones, approximately 97% of them singletons. V lost 0 bases to trimming and J lost 0 bases; unmatched junction nucleotides: 2. This CDR3 contains 16 residues. Germline loops: CDR1 WNHNN, CDR2 SYGVQD (reference sequence). This entry comes from a study of shared clonotypes between healthy human individuals. About the study: Donors had three CD4 naive, three CD4 memory, two CD8 naive and one CD8 memory plate apiece.

The sequenced sample consisted of naive CD4+ T cells sorted from blood. Noted subset: CD45RA+ positively selected. The chain recombines TRBV10-1 with TRBJ2-3, with TRBD1 matching over 8 bases. The sequence was obtained from a woman in her thirties in good health. Here the CDR3 reads CASSESTGVSTDTQYF. The CDR3 DNA is TGCGCCAGCAGTGAGTCGACAGGGGTTAGCACAGATACGCAGTATTTT.